Described below is a single T cell receptor (beta chain) sequence and its context. Sequencing was performed with immunoSEQ multiplex PCR; in TCRdb, only in-frame clones are kept and a portion is missing. The sample carries roughly 170,000 clones, around nine tenths recorded once. This entry is derived from a study of blood T cell repertoires in COVID-19. Study summary: T cells, B-cell-depleted T cells, or PBMCs supplied cDNA or gDNA.

The CDR3 is 17 residues long. The V end lost 5 bases, the J end lost 1 base, and 19 bases lay between the germline ends. Germline CDR1 is MNHEY and CDR2 is SVGEGT. This chain joins TRBV6-2 or TRBV6-3 and TRBJ2-3, with D maybe TRBD1 (6 bases). The sample comprised peripheral blood. This clonotype was obtained from a young woman who had recovered from COVID-19. The CDR3: CASSTGQPNFRTDTQYF. The CDR3 DNA is TGTGCCAGCAGTACCGGACAGCCCAACTTCCGCACAGATACGCAGTATTTT.